The 21 T cell receptor beta chains presented below share a single source sample, sequenced in a study of molecular identifiers for immune sequencing clone quantification. One entry per CDR3 protein results from TCRdb running MiXCR on the PCR reads. The sample holds around 460,000 distinct CDR3 sequences, 20% to 25% seen once. Sequenced: naive CD8+ T cells from blood, with Jurkat cell RNA spiked in. This sample's subset: FACS-sorted CD8+CD4-CCR7+CD45RA+ naive T cells. Source of these receptors: a human donor in good health. Some libraries in this study had Jurkat cell RNA spiked in.

There are many counts of this clonotype. The chain couples TRBV2 to TRBJ2-7; D not resolved. Trimming took off 3 bases at V and 2 bases at J, with 8 bases between the two ends. The germline V gene has CDR1 SNHLY and CDR2 FYNNEI. The CDR3 extends over 13 amino acids. The CDR3 here is CASSEPLPYEQYF. The CDR3 bases are TGTGCCAGCAGTGAGCCCCTCCCCTACGAGCAGTACTTC. Based on the CDR3 plus reference TRBV2 and TRBJ2-7, the full variable domain is EPEVTQTPSHQVTQMGQEVILRCVPISNHLYFYWYRQILGQKVEFLVSFYNNEISEKSEIFDDQFSVERPDGSNFTLKIRSTKLEDSAMYFCASSEPLPYEQYFGPGTRLTVT.

This clonotype was detected many times. The genes are TRBV4-1 and TRBJ2-5; TRBD2 matches at 10 bases. V shed 1 base, J shed 2 bases, and the junction held 4 bases outside the gene matches. CDR3 length: 16 amino acids. CDR1 and CDR2 from the germline V gene are MGHRA and YSYEKL. The CDR3 region has the DNA TGCGCCAGCAGCCAAGCTAGCGGGGGAAGTCAAGAGACCCAGTACTTC. Its translation: CASSQASGGSQETQYF.

The V call is TRBV4-3, the J call TRBJ2-1; TRBD2 matches at 11 bases. CDR3 length: 17 residues. Germline trimming cut 4 bases from V and 4 bases from J; bases unmatched to any gene: 9. The germline V gene has CDR1 LGHNA and CDR2 YSLEER. CDR3 in amino acids: CASSRDSWTSGYNEQFF. The CDR3 bases are TGCGCCAGCAGCCGAGATAGCTGGACTAGCGGGTACAATGAGCAGTTCTTC.

On this clonotype: This may be a read error: a much more frequent sequence differs by one nucleotide. The chain employs TRBV19 and TRBJ2-2, with D perhaps TRBD2 (5 bases). The CDR3 extends over 14 amino acids. Germline lookup yields CDR1 LNHDA and CDR2 SQIVND (reference sequence). CDR3 loop: CASRSWQAPGELSF. In DNA form, the CDR3 reads TGTGCCAGCCGGTCGTGGCAGGCGCCCGGGGAGCTGTCTTTT.

For this clonotype: Just one base apart from a much larger clone, this may be a read error. The genes are TRBV4-3 and TRBJ1-4; perhaps TRBD1 as D (5 bases). V shed 4 bases and J shed 11 bases, with 17 bases lying between them. The CDR3 sequence is 14 residues long. The germline V gene encodes CDR1 LGHNA and CDR2 YSLEER. CDR3 sequence reads: CASSLGEGGDKLFF. The CDR3 DNA follows: TGCGCCAGCAGCCTAGGGGAAGGAGGTGATAAACTGTTTTTT.

This clonotype has a count of ten or more. V and J are TRBV4-3 and TRBJ2-6; D not certain. V was shortened by 1 base and J by 0 bases, with 10 bases between the two germline ends. This CDR3 has 17 amino acids. Germline CDR1 reads LGHNA; CDR2 reads YSLEER. CDR3 in amino acids: CASSQAMTGSGANVLTF. The CDR3 DNA reads TGCGCCAGCAGCCAAGCTATGACTGGCTCTGGGGCCAACGTCCTGACTTTC.

This clonotype was counted many times. This rearrangement joins TRBV7-9 to TRBJ2-7; no firm D call. This CDR3 spans 13 amino acids. Germline V gene sequence: CDR1 SEHNR, CDR2 FQNEAQ (reference sequence). V lost 5 bases and J lost 2, with 10 bases in between. The CDR3 here is CASSQPATYEQYF. Here the CDR3 DNA reads TGTGCCAGCAGCCAACCCGCCACCTACGAGCAGTACTTC.

This clonotype was counted a few times. The V call is TRBV27, the J call TRBJ2-3; TRBD1 aligns across 7 bases. CDR1 is MNHEY and CDR2 is SMNVEV in the germline V gene (reference sequence). The trim removed 5 bases at V and 1 base at J, leaving 6 bases unmatched. CDR3 size: 15 residues. The CDR3 is CASSLRQGRTDTQYF. In nucleotides, the CDR3 is TGTGCCAGCAGTCTAAGACAGGGCCGCACAGATACGCAGTATTTT.

In this sample, this clonotype turned up many times. The DNA for the CDR3 is TGCAGCGTTCTAGCAGATACGCAGTATTTT. It translates to CSVLADTQYF. The rearrangement joins TRBV29-1 to TRBJ2-3; no clear D. V was cut by 5 bases and J by 4 bases, with 4 bases left in between. The CDR3 runs 10 residues. CDR1 and CDR2 (germline): SQVTM, ANQGSEA.

Comments on this clonotype: Possible read error: a much larger clone is one base away. The chain couples TRBV11-2 to TRBJ2-3; 11 bases fit TRBD2. Germline CDR1 reads SGHAT; CDR2 reads FQNNGV. The CDR3 is 15 residues long. The DNA of the CDR3 is TGTGCCAGCAGCTTTAGCGGGGGGGTCACAGATACGCGGTATTTT. As protein: CASSFSGGVTDTRYF.

With respect to this clonotype: Being one base from a much bigger clone, this may be a read error. The chain carries TRBV7-6 and TRBJ1-3; D remains unclear. V lost 6 bases and J lost 0, with 24 bases in between. From germline, CDR1 is SGHVS and CDR2 FNYEAQ. The CDR3 extends over 19 amino acids. The chain's CDR3 is CASSSPAGVSYISGNTIYF. The CDR3 DNA follows: TGTGCCAGCAGTTCTCCGGCGGGTGTCTCTTACATCTCTGGAAACACCATATATTTT.

This rearrangement joins TRBV30 to TRBJ1-1; D unclear. Germline V gene sequence: CDR1 GTSNPN, CDR2 SVGIG (reference sequence). The CDR3 has 13 amino acids. Trimming left V 0 bases short and J 1 base short, with 6 bases between. In DNA form, the CDR3 reads TGTGCCTGGAGTGTGCATAAGAACACTGAAGCTTTCTTT. Translated, it gives CAWSVHKNTEAFF. The variable domain in full, with the rest retrieved from reference TRBV30 and TRBJ1-1, is SQTIHQWPATLVQPVGSPLSLECTVEGTSNPNLYWYRQAAGRGLQLLFYSVGIGQISSEVPQNLSASRPQDRQFILSSKKLLLSDSGFYLCAWSVHKNTEAFFGQGTRLTVV.

As for this clonotype: A much larger clone sits a single nucleotide away, making a read error possible. Since the CDR3 does not end with the conserved phenylalanine or tryptophan, this likely comes from a read error. The rearrangement uses TRBV4-3 and TRBJ2-5, with D possibly matching TRBD1 (5 bases). Between the trimmed V and J ends, which lost 0 bases and 5 bases, there was a span of 10 bases. The length of the CDR3 is 14 residues. CDR1 and CDR2 from the germline V gene are LGHNA and YSLEER. Here the CDR3 reads CASSQDGAHETQYL. For the CDR3, the DNA is TGCGCCAGCAGCCAAGATGGGGCCCATGAGACCCAGTACCTC.

This clonotype was observed many times. The CDR3 DNA follows: TGTGCCAGCAGTGTTCAGGGTAACCAAGAGACCCAGTACTTC. Protein product: CASSVQGNQETQYF. V gene TRBV25-1 combines with J gene TRBJ2-5; TRBD1 might be the D (5 bases). The CDR3 is 14 amino acids. Trimming removed 4 bases at V and 0 bases at J, with 9 bases between. Germline-derived CDR1 and CDR2 are MGHDK and SYGVNS.

Of note for this clonotype: A much larger clone differs from this one at a single base, so this may be a read error. The rearrangement joins TRBV4-1 to TRBJ2-7, with 7 bases identical to TRBD1. After removal of 2 bases from V and 5 bases from J, the junction contained 9 bases not matched to a gene. The CDR3 runs 15 residues. Germline lookup yields CDR1 MGHRA and CDR2 YSYEKL. CDR3 loop: CASSQKGGVVNEQYF. DNA for the CDR3: TGCGCCAGCAGCCAAAAAGGGGGCGTTGTCAACGAGCAGTACTTC.

Only a few counts were recorded for this clonotype. This rearrangement joins TRBV6-6 to TRBJ2-1; 7 bases match TRBD1. CDR3 length equals 16 residues. CDR1 and CDR2 from the germline V gene are MNHNY and SVGAGI (reference sequence). V lost 5 bases, J lost 1 base, and 8 bases stayed unmatched. This CDR3 is CASSNPQDRSYNEQFF. Written as DNA, the CDR3 is TGTGCCAGCAGTAACCCCCAGGACAGGTCCTACAATGAGCAGTTCTTC.

This clonotype was recorded a few times. CDR3 DNA: TGTGCCATCAGGGCGGGGACTAGGGGAGATGAGCAGTTCTTC. Amino acids: CAIRAGTRGDEQFF. This chain links TRBV10-3 with TRBJ2-1; 8 bases are shared with TRBD2. The CDR3 has 14 residues. The ends lost 6 bases at V and 8 bases at J; junction bases unmatched: 9. Germline V gene sequence: CDR1 ENHRY, CDR2 SYGVKD.

The chain combines TRBV20-1 with TRBJ1-2; 7 bases agree with TRBD1. V lost 6 bases, J lost 6 bases, and 13 bases stayed unmatched. This CDR3 region has 14 residues. The V gene's germline CDR1 is DFQATT and CDR2 SNEGSKA (reference sequence). CDR3 nucleotide sequence: TGCAGTGCCACCCGGGACAGCATGTGGGATGGCTACACCTTC. Its protein product is CSATRDSMWDGYTF.

V usage is TRBV6-5 and J usage is TRBJ2-1; 7 nucleotides match TRBD1. CDR1 is MNHEY, CDR2 SVGAGI, per germline. Trimming took 4 bases from V and 5 from J; bases not matched to a gene: 5. This CDR3 spans 14 amino acids. CDR3 sequence reads: CASSLTGTDNEQFF. The DNA for the CDR3 is TGTGCCAGCAGTTTAACTGGGACAGACAATGAGCAGTTCTTC.

This clonotype was seen a handful of times. The chain links TRBV5-6 to TRBJ1-3, with D perhaps TRBD1 (6 bases). The CDR3 runs 15 residues. Trimming removed 0 bases from V and 4 bases from J, with 11 bases in between. From germline, CDR1 is SGHDT and CDR2 YYEEEE. CDR3 in amino acids: CASSLEGTQGNTIYF. The CDR3 nucleotides are TGTGCCAGCAGCTTGGAGGGGACACAGGGAAACACCATATATTTT. The whole variable domain, remainder taken from reference TRBV5-6 and TRBJ1-3, is DAGVTQSPTHLIKTRGQQVTLRCSPKSGHDTVSWYQQALGQGPQFIFQYYEEEERQRGNFPDRFSGHQFPNYSSELNVNALLLGDSALYLCASSLEGTQGNTIYFGEGSWLTVV.

The chain has TRBV27 and TRBJ2-7, with D possibly matching TRBD2 (5 bases). The CDR3 sequence is 16 residues long. V was clipped by 4 bases and J by 2 bases, with 18 bases between them. CDR1 is MNHEY, CDR2 SMNVEV, per germline (reference sequence). The CDR3 loop is CASSSTFPAATYEQYF. In DNA form, the CDR3 reads TGTGCCAGCAGTTCCACCTTTCCAGCGGCGACCTACGAGCAGTACTTC.